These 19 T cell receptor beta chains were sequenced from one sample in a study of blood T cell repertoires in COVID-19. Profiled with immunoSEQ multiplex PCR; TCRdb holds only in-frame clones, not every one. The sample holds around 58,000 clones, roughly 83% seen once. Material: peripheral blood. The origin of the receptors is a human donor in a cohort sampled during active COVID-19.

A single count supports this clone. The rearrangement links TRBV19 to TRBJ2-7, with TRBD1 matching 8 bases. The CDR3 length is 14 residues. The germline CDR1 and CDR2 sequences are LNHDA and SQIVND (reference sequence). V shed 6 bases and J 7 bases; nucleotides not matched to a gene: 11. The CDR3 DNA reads TGTGCCAGTAGCCAGGACAGGGTATTTTTAGAGCAGTACTTC. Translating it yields CASSQDRVFLEQYF.

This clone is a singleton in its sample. CDR3 residues: CSVDSPYGYTF. CDR3 DNA: TGCAGTGTGGACAGCCCCTATGGCTACACCTTC. V usage is TRBV20-1 and J usage is TRBJ1-2; D might be TRBD1 (6 bases). Germline V gives CDR1 DFQATT, CDR2 SNEGSKA (reference sequence). The CDR3 runs to 11 residues. V lost 7 bases and J 4 bases, leaving 10 bases between the germline ends.

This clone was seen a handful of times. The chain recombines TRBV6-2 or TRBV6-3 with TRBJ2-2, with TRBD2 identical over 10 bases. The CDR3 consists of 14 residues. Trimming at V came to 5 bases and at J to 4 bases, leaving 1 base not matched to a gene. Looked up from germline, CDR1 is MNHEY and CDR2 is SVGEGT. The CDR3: CASSSGGATGELFF. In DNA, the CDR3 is TGTGCCAGCAGTAGCGGGGGGGCCACCGGGGAGCTGTTTTTT.

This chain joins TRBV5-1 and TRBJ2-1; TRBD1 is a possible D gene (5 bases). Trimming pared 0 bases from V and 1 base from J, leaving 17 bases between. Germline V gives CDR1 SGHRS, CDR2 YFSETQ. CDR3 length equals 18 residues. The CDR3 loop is CASSLEDRQGPSYNEQFF. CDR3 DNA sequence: TGCGCCAGCAGCTTGGAAGACCGCCAGGGCCCTTCCTACAATGAGCAGTTCTTC.

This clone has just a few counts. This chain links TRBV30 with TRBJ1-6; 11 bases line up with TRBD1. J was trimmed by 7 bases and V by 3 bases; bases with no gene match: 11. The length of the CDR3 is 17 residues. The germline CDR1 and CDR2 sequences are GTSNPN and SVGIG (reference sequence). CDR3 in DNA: TGTGCCTGGAGCCCCCGAGGTGGGACAGGGGGGAATTCACCCCTCCACTTT. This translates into CAWSPRGGTGGNSPLHF.

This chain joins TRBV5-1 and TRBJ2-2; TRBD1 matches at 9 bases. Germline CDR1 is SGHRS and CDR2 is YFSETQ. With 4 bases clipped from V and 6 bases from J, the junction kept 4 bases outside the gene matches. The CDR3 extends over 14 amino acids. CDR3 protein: CASSPRTGAGELFF. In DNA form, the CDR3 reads TGCGCCAGCAGCCCACGGACAGGGGCCGGGGAGCTGTTTTTT.

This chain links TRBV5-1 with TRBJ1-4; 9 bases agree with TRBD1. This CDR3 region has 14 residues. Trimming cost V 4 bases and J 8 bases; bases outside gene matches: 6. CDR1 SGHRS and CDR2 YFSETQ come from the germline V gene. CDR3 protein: CASSTGQGGEKLFF. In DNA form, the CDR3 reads TGCGCCAGCAGCACGGGACAGGGAGGGGAAAAACTGTTTTTT.

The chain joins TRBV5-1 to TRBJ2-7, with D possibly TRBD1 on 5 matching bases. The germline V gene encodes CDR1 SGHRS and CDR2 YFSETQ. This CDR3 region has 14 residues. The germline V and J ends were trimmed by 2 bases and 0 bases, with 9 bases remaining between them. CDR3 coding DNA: TGCGCCAGCAGCTTTCGACAGAACTCCTACGAGCAGTACTTC. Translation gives CASSFRQNSYEQYF.

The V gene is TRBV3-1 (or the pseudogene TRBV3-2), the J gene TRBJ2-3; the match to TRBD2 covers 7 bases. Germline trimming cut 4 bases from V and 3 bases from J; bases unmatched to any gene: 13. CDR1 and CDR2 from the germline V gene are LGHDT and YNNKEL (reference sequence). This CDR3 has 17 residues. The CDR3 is CASSRRGAQGGTDTQYF. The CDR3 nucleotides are TGTGCCAGCAGCCGCCGGGGCGCCCAGGGAGGGACAGATACGCAGTATTTT.

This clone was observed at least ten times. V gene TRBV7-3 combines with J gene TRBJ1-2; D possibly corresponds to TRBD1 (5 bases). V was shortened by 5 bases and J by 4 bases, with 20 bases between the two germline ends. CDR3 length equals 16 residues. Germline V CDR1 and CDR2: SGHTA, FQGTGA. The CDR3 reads CASSAGPQAGSYGYTF. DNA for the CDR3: TGTGCCAGCAGCGCAGGCCCCCAGGCAGGGTCCTATGGCTACACCTTC.

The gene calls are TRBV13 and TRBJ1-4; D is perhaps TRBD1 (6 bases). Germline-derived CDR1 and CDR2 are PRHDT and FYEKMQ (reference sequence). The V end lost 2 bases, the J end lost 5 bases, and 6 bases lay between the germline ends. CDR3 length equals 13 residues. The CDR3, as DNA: TGTGCCAGCAGCTTAAGGGGGAATGAAAAACTGTTTTTT. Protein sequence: CASSLRGNEKLFF.

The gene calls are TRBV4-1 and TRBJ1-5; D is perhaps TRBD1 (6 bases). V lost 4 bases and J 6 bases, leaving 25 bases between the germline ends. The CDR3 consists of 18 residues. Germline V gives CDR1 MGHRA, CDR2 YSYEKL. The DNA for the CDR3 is TGCGCCAGCAGCCCGGGACTGGGGGGTGGGGGGGCAGGTCAGCCCCAGCATTTT. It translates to CASSPGLGGGGAGQPQHF.

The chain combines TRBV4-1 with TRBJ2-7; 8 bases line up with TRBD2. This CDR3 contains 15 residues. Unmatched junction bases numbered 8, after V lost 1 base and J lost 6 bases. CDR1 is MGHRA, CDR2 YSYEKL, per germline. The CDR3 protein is CASSQAGGRISEQYF. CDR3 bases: TGCGCCAGCAGCCAAGCGGGGGGGCGTATTAGCGAGCAGTACTTC.

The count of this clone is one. The CDR3 here is CASQKGFRNQPQHF. Here the CDR3 DNA reads TGTGCCAGCCAAAAGGGGTTTCGCAATCAGCCCCAGCATTTT. The chain carries TRBV19 and TRBJ1-5, with D possibly matching TRBD1 (5 bases). The CDR3 extends over 14 amino acids. Trimming shortened V by 9 bases and J by 2 bases, and 14 bases separated the two germline ends. Germline CDR1 reads LNHDA; CDR2 reads SQIVND (reference sequence).

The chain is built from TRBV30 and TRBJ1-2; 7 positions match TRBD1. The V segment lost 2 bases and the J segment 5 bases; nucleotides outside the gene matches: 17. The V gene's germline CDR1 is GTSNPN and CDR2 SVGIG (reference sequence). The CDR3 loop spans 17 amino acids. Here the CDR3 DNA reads TGTGCCTGGAGTCTAAAGACAGGGCCAAGCTGGTTGTATGGCTACACCTTC. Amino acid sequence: CAWSLKTGPSWLYGYTF.

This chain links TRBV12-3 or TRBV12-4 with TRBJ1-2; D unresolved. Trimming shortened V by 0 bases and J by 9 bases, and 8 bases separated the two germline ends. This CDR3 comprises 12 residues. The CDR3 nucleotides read TGTGCCAGCAGTTTAGCACCCAGTAGCTACACCTTC. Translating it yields CASSLAPSSYTF.

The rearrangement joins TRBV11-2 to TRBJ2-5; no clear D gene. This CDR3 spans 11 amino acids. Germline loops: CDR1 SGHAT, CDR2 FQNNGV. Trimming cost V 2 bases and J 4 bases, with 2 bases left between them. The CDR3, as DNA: TGTGCCAGCAGCTTACGAGAGACCCAGTACTTC. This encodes CASSLRETQYF.

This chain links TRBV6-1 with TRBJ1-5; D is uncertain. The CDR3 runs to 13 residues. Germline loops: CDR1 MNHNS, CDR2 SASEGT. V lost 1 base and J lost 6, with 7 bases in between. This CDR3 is CASSEGRSQPQHF. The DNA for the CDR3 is TGTGCCAGCAGTGAAGGTAGGAGTCAGCCCCAGCATTTT.

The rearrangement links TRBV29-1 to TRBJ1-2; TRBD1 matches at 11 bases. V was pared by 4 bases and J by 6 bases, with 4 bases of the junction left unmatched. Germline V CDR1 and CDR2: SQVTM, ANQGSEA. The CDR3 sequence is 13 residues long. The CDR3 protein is CSVAGQGVDGYTF. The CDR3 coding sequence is TGCAGCGTTGCGGGACAGGGGGTCGATGGCTACACCTTC.